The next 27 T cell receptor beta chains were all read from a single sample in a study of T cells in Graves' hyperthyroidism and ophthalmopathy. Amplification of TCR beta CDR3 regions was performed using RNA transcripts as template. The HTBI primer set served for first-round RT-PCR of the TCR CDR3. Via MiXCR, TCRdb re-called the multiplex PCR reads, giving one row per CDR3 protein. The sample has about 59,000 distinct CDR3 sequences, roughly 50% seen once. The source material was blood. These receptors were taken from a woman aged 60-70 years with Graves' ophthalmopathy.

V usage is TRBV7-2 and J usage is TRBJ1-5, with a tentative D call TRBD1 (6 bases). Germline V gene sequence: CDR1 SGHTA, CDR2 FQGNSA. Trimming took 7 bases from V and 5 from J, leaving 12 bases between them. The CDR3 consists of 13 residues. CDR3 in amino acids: CASTSTGHQPQHF. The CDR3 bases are TGTGCCAGCACCTCGACAGGCCATCAGCCCCAGCATTTT.

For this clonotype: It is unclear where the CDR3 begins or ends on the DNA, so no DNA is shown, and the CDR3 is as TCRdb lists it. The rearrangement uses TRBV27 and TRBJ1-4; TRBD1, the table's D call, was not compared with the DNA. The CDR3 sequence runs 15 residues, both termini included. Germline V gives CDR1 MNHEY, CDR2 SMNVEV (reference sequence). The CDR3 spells CASSTTGGFEKNCFF.

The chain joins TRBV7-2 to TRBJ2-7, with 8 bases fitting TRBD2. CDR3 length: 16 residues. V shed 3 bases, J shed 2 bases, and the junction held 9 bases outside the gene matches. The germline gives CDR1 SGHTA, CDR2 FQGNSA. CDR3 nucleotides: TGTGCCAGCAGCTTTCTCGGACTAGCCGAAACCTACGAGCAGTACTTC. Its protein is CASSFLGLAETYEQYF.

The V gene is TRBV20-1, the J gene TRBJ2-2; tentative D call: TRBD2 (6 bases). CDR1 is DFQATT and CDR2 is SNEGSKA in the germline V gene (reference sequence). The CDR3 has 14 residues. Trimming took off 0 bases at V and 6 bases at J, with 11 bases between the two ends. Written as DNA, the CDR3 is TGCAGTGCTAGAGATACGGGGGTGTCCGGGGAGCTGTTTTTT. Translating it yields CSARDTGVSGELFF.

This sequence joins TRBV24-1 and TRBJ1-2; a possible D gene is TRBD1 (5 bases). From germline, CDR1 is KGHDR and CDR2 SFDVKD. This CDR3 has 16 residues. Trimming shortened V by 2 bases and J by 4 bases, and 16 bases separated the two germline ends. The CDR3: CATSDSHPGVGYGYTF. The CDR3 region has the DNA TGTGCCACCAGTGATTCTCACCCGGGGGTAGGCTATGGCTACACCTTC.

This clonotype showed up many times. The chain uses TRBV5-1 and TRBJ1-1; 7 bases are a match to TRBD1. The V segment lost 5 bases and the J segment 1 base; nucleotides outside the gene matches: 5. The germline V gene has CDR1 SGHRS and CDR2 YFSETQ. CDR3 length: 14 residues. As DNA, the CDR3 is TGCGCCAGCAGGTACAGGGGAGAGAACACTGAAGCTTTCTTT. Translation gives CASRYRGENTEAFF.

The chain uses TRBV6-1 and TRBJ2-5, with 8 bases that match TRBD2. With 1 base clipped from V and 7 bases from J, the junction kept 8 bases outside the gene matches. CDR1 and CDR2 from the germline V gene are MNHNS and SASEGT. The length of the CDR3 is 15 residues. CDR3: CASSEGGTSGGTQYF. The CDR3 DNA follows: TGTGCCAGCAGTGAAGGGGGCACCAGCGGGGGGACCCAGTACTTC.

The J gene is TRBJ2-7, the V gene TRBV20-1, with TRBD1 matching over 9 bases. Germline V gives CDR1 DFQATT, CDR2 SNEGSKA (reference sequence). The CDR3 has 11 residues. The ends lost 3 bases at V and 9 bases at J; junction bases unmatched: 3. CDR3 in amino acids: CSARVDRGQYF. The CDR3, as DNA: TGCAGTGCTAGGGTGGACAGGGGGCAGTACTTC.

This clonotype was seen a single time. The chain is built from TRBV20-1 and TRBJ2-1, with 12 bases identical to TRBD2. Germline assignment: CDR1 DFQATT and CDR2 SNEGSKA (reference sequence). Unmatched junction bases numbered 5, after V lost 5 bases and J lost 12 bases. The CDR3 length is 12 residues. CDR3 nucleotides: TGCAGTGCTGGACTAGCGGGACAGTGGCAGTTCTTC. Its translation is CSAGLAGQWQFF.

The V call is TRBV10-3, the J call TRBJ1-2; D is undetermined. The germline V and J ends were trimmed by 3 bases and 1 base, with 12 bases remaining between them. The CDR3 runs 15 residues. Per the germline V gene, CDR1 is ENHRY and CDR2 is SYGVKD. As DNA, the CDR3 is TGTGCCATCAGTGAAGCTGGCATGAGTAACTATGGCTACACCTTC. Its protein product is CAISEAGMSNYGYTF.

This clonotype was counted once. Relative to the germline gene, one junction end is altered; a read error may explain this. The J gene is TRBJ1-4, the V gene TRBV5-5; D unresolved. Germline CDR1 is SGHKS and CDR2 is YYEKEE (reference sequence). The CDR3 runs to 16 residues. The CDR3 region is CAGSLNKGMRNEKLFF. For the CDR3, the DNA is TGTGCCGGCAGCTTAAACAAGGGAATGCGTAATGAAAAACTGTTTTTT.

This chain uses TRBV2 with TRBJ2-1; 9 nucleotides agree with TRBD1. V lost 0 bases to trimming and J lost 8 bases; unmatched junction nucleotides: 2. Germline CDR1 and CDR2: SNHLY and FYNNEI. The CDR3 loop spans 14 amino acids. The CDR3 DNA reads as TGTGCCAGCAGTGAAGCAGGGGACAGGGATGAGCAGTTCTTC. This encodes CASSEAGDRDEQFF.

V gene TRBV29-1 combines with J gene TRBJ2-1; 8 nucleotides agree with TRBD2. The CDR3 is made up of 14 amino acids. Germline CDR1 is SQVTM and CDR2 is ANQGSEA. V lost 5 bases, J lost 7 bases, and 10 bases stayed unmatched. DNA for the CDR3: TGCAGCGTTAAGACGACTAGCGAGTATAATGAGCAGTTCTTC. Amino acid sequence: CSVKTTSEYNEQFF.

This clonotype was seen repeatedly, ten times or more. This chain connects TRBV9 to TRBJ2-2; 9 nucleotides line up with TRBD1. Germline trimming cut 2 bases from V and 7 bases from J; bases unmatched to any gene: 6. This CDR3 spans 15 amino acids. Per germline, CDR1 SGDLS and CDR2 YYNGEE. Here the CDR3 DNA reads TGTGCCAGCAGCGTCCAGGGGACAGGGATCGGGGAGCTGTTTTTT. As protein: CASSVQGTGIGELFF.

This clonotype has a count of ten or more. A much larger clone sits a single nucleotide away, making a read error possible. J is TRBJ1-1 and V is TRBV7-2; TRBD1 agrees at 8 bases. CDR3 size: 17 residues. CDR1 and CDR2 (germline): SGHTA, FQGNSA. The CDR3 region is CASRRGQGLRMGTGAFF. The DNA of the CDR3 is TGTGCCAGCAGACGAGGACAGGGCTTAAGAATGGGCACTGGAGCTTTCTTT.

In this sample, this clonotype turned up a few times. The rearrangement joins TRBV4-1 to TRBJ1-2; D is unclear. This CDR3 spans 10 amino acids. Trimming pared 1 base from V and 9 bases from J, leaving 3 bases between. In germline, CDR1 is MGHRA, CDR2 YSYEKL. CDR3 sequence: CASSQVRYTF. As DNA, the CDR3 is TGCGCCAGCAGCCAAGTTCGCTACACCTTC.

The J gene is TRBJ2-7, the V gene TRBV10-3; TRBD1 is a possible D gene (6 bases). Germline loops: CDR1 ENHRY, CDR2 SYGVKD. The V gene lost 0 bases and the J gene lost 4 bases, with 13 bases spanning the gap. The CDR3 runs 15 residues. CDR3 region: CAISESGRGEYEQYF. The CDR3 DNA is TGTGCCATCAGTGAGTCGGGCAGGGGAGAATACGAGCAGTACTTC.

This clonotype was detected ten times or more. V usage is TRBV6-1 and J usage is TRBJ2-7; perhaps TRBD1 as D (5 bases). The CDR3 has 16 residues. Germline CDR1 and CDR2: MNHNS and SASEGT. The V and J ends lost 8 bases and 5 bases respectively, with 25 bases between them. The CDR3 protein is CASLTGAGYESDEQYF. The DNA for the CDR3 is TGTGCCAGCCTCACAGGTGCCGGGTATGAGTCCGACGAGCAGTACTTC.

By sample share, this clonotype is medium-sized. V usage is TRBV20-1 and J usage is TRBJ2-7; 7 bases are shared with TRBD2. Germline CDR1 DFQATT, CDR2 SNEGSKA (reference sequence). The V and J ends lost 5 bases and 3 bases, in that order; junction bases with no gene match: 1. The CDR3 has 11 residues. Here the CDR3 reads CSARDYYEQYF. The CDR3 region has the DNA TGCAGTGCTCGGGACTACTACGAGCAGTACTTC.

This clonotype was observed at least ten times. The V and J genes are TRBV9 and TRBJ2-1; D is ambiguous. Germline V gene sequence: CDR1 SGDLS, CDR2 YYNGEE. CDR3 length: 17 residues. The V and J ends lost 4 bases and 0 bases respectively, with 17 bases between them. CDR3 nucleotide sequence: TGTGCCAGCAGCACGTCATACGCGGTGAGCTCCTACAATGAGCAGTTCTTC. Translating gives CASSTSYAVSSYNEQFF. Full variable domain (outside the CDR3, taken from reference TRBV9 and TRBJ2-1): DSGVTQTPKHLITATGQRVTLRCSPRSGDLSVYWYQQSLDQGLQFLIQYYNGEERAKGNILERFSAQQFPDLHSELNLSSLELGDSALYFCASSTSYAVSSYNEQFFGPGTRLTVL.

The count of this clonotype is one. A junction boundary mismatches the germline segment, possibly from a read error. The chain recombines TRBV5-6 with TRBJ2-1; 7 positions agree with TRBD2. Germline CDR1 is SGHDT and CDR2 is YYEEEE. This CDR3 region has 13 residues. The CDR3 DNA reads TGCGCCAACAGCTTGTTGCTAGCGGAGAAGCAGTTCTTC. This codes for CANSLLLAEKQFF.

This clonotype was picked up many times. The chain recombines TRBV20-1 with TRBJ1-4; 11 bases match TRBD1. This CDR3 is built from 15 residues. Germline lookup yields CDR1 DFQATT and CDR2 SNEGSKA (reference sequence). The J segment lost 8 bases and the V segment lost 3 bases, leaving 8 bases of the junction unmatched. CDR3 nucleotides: TGCAGTGCTAGCCCCGGACAGGGGGCTGGGGAAAAACTGTTTTTT. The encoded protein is CSASPGQGAGEKLFF.

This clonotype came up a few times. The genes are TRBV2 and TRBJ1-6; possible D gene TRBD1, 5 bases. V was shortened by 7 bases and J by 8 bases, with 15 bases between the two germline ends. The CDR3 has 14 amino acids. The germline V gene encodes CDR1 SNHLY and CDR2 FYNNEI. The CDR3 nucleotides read TGTGCCAGCACCGGAGGCAGGGATGATTCACCCCTCCACTTT. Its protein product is CASTGGRDDSPLHF.

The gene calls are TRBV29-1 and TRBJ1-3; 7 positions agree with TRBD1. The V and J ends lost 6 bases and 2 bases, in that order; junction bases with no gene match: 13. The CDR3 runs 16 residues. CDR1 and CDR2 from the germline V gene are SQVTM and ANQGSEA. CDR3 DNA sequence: TGCAGCGTGGGGTTTCAGGGCACAGGGGCTGGAAACACCATATATTTT. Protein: CSVGFQGTGAGNTIYF.

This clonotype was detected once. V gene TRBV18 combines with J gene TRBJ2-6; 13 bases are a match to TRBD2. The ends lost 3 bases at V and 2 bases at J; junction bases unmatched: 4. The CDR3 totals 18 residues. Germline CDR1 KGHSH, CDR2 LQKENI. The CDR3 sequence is CASSPVLAGGPGANVLTF. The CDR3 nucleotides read TGTGCCAGCTCACCGGTACTAGCGGGAGGGCCTGGGGCCAACGTCCTGACTTTC.

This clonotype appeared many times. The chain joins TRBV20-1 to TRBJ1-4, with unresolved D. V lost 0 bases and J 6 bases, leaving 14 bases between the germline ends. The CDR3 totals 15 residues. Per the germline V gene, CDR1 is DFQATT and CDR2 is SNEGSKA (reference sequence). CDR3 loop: CSARDPASSDEKLFF. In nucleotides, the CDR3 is TGCAGTGCTAGAGATCCCGCGTCCTCGGATGAAAAACTGTTTTTT.

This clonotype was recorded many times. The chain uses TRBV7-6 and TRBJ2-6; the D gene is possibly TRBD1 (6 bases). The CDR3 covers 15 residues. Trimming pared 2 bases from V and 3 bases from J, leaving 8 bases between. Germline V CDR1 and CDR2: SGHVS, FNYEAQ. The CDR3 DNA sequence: TGTGCCAGCAGCTTACAGGGGAATGGGGCCAACGTCCTGACTTTC. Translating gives CASSLQGNGANVLTF. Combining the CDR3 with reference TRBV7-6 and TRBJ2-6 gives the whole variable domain GAGVSQSPRYKVTKRGQDVALRCDPISGHVSLYWYRQALGQGPEFLTYFNYEAQQDKSGLPNDRFSAERPEGSISTLTIQRTEQRDSAMYRCASSLQGNGANVLTFGAGSRLTVL.